One sample yielded the 27 T cell receptor beta chains listed below, sequenced in a study of Ad26.COV2.S vaccination and SARS-CoV-2 variants. This table comes from immunoSEQ multiplex PCR, and its TCRdb copy is limited to in-frame clones, with some not included. The data contain 300,000 to 350,000 clones, approximately 90% of them singletons. The treatment here: around 19 received Ad26.COV2.S at low or high dose, single or two shots; five or six received placebo; per-sample allocation not given. Collection of the samples took place on day 63 after the first injection of vaccine or placebo. The input for sequencing was peripheral blood, taken in a trial of Ad26.COV2.S vaccine versus placebo. The receptors originated from a person aged 18-65 years who received the Ad26.COV2.S COVID-19 vaccine or a placebo.

The chain recombines TRBV11-3 with TRBJ1-3, with 7 bases fitting TRBD1. Germline CDR1 reads SGHNT; CDR2 reads YENEEA. CDR3 size: 12 residues. The V and J ends lost 5 bases and 9 bases, in that order; junction bases with no gene match: 4. The CDR3 loop is CASSRDSGTIYF. The DNA for the CDR3 is TGTGCCAGCAGCCGGGACAGCGGCACCATATATTTT.

The CDR3 bases are TGTGCCAGCAGTTCCCGATGGGGGAACACTGAAGCTTTCTTT. This sequence encodes CASSSRWGNTEAFF. The chain couples TRBV27 to TRBJ1-1; D uncertain. The V gene lost 4 bases and the J gene lost 1 base, with 10 bases spanning the gap. The CDR3 is 14 residues long. Germline values: CDR1 MNHEY, CDR2 SMNVEV (reference sequence).

This clone has only one observation. The gene calls are TRBV19 and TRBJ1-2; maybe TRBD1 (5 bases). CDR3 length equals 16 residues. Deletions cut 5 bases from V and 0 bases from J, with 16 bases between. Germline CDR1 is LNHDA and CDR2 is SQIVND (reference sequence). This CDR3 is CASSPFGRGANYGYTF. CDR3 bases: TGTGCCAGTAGTCCCTTCGGTCGGGGGGCTAACTATGGCTACACCTTC.

This clone has only a few counts. The V and J genes are TRBV19 and TRBJ1-1; no firm D call. This CDR3 is 13 amino acids long. The V gene lost 5 bases and the J gene lost 0 bases, with 7 bases spanning the gap. Germline V gene lookup returns CDR1 LNHDA and CDR2 SQIVND (reference sequence). The CDR3 loop reads CASSYDLNTEAFF. CDR3 nucleotide sequence: TGTGCCAGTAGTTACGATCTGAACACTGAAGCTTTCTTT. Complete variable domain (other parts from reference TRBV19 and TRBJ1-1): DGGITQSPKYLFRKEGQNVTLSCEQNLNHDAMYWYRQDPGQGLRLIYYSQIVNDFQKGDIAEGYSVSREKKESFPLTVTSAQKNPTAFYLCASSYDLNTEAFFGQGTRLTVV.

The gene calls are TRBV9 and TRBJ1-2, with unresolved D. Germline V CDR1 and CDR2: SGDLS, YYNGEE. The germline V and J ends were trimmed by 4 bases and 0 bases, with 13 bases remaining between them. CDR3 length: 15 residues. CDR3 region: CASSSPGKANYGYTF. CDR3 nucleotides: TGTGCCAGCAGCTCCCCCGGTAAGGCTAACTATGGCTACACCTTC.

Only a few counts were recorded for this clone. The gene calls are TRBV20-1 and TRBJ1-3; D is undetermined. This CDR3 comprises 14 residues. Germline V gene lookup returns CDR1 DFQATT and CDR2 SNEGSKA (reference sequence). Trimming removed 3 bases at V and 0 bases at J, with 9 bases between. CDR3 coding DNA: TGCAGTGCTAGTCAGGCCCGCTCTGGAAACACCATATATTTT. This translates into CSASQARSGNTIYF.

This chain connects TRBV5-8 to TRBJ2-1; D may be TRBD1 or TRBD2 (5 bases each). Germline CDR1 is SGHTS and CDR2 is YDEGEE. Deletions cut 5 bases from V and 4 bases from J, with 16 bases between. This CDR3 has 15 amino acids. CDR3 sequence: CASSSGTYQYNEQFF. The CDR3 coding sequence is TGTGCCAGCAGTTCCGGGACCTATCAATACAATGAGCAGTTCTTC.

This chain's CDR3 is CASSDRLTNDSPLHF. The DNA for the CDR3 is TGTGCCAGCTCTGACAGGCTAACCAACGATTCACCCCTCCACTTT. The chain is built from TRBV18 and TRBJ1-6; TRBD1 is a possible D gene (6 bases). The CDR3 covers 15 residues. Between the trimmed V and J ends, which lost 6 bases and 8 bases, there was a span of 17 bases. The germline V gene has CDR1 KGHSH and CDR2 LQKENI.

This clone appeared a single time. The J gene is TRBJ2-3, the V gene TRBV28, with 9 bases lining up with TRBD2. CDR3 length equals 16 residues. Trimming took 3 bases from V and 1 from J; bases not matched to a gene: 5. CDR1 MDHEN and CDR2 SYDVKM come from the germline V gene. CDR3 region: CASSFSAGGGTDTQYF. The DNA of the CDR3 is TGTGCCAGCAGTTTTTCGGCGGGAGGGGGCACAGATACGCAGTATTTT.

V is TRBV5-4 and J is TRBJ2-1; D not certain. The V end lost 1 base, the J end lost 0 bases, and 5 bases lay between the germline ends. This CDR3 comprises 14 residues. Germline CDR1 reads SGHNT; CDR2 reads YYREEE (reference sequence). The CDR3 loop is CASSLLSSYNEQFF. The CDR3 bases are TGTGCCAGCAGCTTGCTGAGCTCCTACAATGAGCAGTTCTTC.

This clone occurred once. The V gene is TRBV27, the J gene TRBJ2-2; D possibly corresponds to TRBD1 (6 bases). CDR3 length equals 15 residues. V was cut by 4 bases and J by 4 bases, with 13 bases left in between. Germline values: CDR1 MNHEY, CDR2 SMNVEV (reference sequence). CDR3 bases: TGTGCCAGCAGTTCACAGGGAATAATCACCGGGGAGCTGTTTTTT. As protein: CASSSQGIITGELFF.

The CDR3 is CASSTGATNEKLFF. As DNA, the CDR3 is TGTGCCAGCAGCACGGGAGCAACTAATGAAAAACTGTTTTTT. This chain connects TRBV9 to TRBJ1-4, with no clear D. Germline V gene lookup returns CDR1 SGDLS and CDR2 YYNGEE. The germline V and J ends were trimmed by 4 bases and 0 bases, with 7 bases remaining between them. The CDR3 covers 14 residues. Together with reference TRBV9 and TRBJ1-4, the CDR3 gives the full variable domain: DSGVTQTPKHLITATGQRVTLRCSPRSGDLSVYWYQQSLDQGLQFLIQYYNGEERAKGNILERFSAQQFPDLHSELNLSSLELGDSALYFCASSTGATNEKLFFGSGTQLSVL.

The V and J genes are TRBV5-4 and TRBJ1-2, with a tentative D call TRBD1 (5 bases). This CDR3 region has 15 residues. Looked up from germline, CDR1 is SGHNT and CDR2 is YYREEE (reference sequence). Trimming cost V 0 bases and J 8 bases, with 17 bases left between them. CDR3 nucleotide sequence: TGTGCCAGCAGCTTGGAAGCGGGGGTAGGAGGCGGCTACACCTTC. Amino acid sequence: CASSLEAGVGGGYTF.

J is TRBJ1-5 and V is TRBV19, with 8 bases identical to TRBD1. V gave up 5 bases and J gave up 7 bases; unmatched junction bases: 4. CDR1 is LNHDA, CDR2 SQIVND, per germline (reference sequence). The CDR3 is made up of 13 amino acids. CDR3 nucleotide sequence: TGTGCCAGTAGTTCGGACAGGGCCCAGCCCCAGCATTTT. Protein: CASSSDRAQPQHF.

In this sample, this clone turned up once. The rearrangement joins TRBV6-5 to TRBJ2-5; no firm D call. Germline lookup yields CDR1 MNHEY and CDR2 SVGAGI. Trimming left V 6 bases short and J 1 base short, with 15 bases between. There are 15 residues in the CDR3. CDR3 DNA sequence: TGTGCCAGCAGACAAACACGGACGCGCCAAGAGACCCAGTACTTC. Its protein is CASRQTRTRQETQYF.

The rearrangement uses TRBV9 and TRBJ1-1; D call uncertain. V was trimmed by 4 bases and J by 0 bases, leaving 7 bases between them. Per germline, CDR1 SGDLS and CDR2 YYNGEE. There are 13 residues in the CDR3. CDR3 DNA: TGTGCCAGCAGCCTCCAGATGAACACTGAAGCTTTCTTT. Protein: CASSLQMNTEAFF.

This clone was seen a few times. J is TRBJ1-2 and V is TRBV3-1 (or the pseudogene TRBV3-2), with 7 bases identical to TRBD1. The germline gives CDR1 LGHDT, CDR2 YNNKEL (reference sequence). This CDR3 comprises 13 residues. J lost 8 bases, V lost 2 bases, and 5 bases had no gene match. The DNA of the CDR3 is TGTGCCAGCAGCCAACAGGGGGTAGGCGGCTACACCTTC. Protein: CASSQQGVGGYTF.

This sequence joins TRBV12-3 or TRBV12-4 and TRBJ1-2; no clear D. V was cut by 7 bases and J by 6 bases, with 15 bases left in between. This CDR3 contains 13 residues. In nucleotides, the CDR3 is TGTGCCAGCACCCTAACCGGTGAGGATGGCTACACCTTC. Amino acids: CASTLTGEDGYTF.

The rearrangement links TRBV6-2 or TRBV6-3 to TRBJ1-5; 8 bases align to TRBD1. CDR3 length: 15 amino acids. With V trimmed by 2 bases and J by 4 bases, 4 bases remained unmatched. Germline V gives CDR1 MNHEY, CDR2 SVGEGT. The CDR3 is CASSYPGTGNQPQHF. CDR3 nucleotides: TGTGCCAGCAGTTACCCAGGGACAGGAAATCAGCCCCAGCATTTT.

V usage is TRBV5-1 and J usage is TRBJ1-1; 9 bases match TRBD1. Trimming at V came to 3 bases and at J to 8 bases, leaving 5 bases not matched to a gene. Germline CDR1 SGHRS, CDR2 YFSETQ. The CDR3 covers 13 residues. The CDR3 nucleotides are TGCGCCAGCAGCTCCACAGGGGGCCTCGAAGCTTTCTTT. It encodes CASSSTGGLEAFF. Variable domain in full (rest from reference TRBV5-1 and TRBJ1-1): KAGVTQTPRYLIKTRGQQVTLSCSPISGHRSVSWYQQTPGQGLQFLFEYFSETQRNKGNFPGRFSGRQFSNSRSEMNVSTLELGDSALYLCASSSTGGLEAFFGQGTRLTVV.

This chain joins TRBV2 and TRBJ2-2; D unclear. Trimming pared 6 bases from V and 3 bases from J, leaving 5 bases between. CDR1 is SNHLY and CDR2 is FYNNEI in the germline V gene. The CDR3 runs 12 residues. CDR3 region: CASRMDTGELFF. The CDR3 nucleotides are TGTGCCAGCAGGATGGACACCGGGGAGCTGTTTTTT.

The chain employs TRBV14 and TRBJ1-2; D may be TRBD1 (6 bases). Between the trimmed V and J ends, which lost 1 base and 1 base, there was a span of 13 bases. Germline loops: CDR1 SGHDN, CDR2 FVKESK. The CDR3 is made up of 16 amino acids. CDR3 sequence reads: CASSQAGGLVNYGYTF. The CDR3 region has the DNA TGTGCCAGCAGCCAAGCCGGGGGCTTGGTTAACTATGGCTACACCTTC.

This clone turned up a few times. V gene TRBV15 combines with J gene TRBJ2-7; 10 bases fit TRBD2. CDR1 and CDR2 from the germline V gene are LNHNV and YYDKDF (reference sequence). The CDR3 covers 15 residues. Losses at the gene ends were 0 bases for V and 1 base for J; bases not matched to a gene: 0. CDR3 in DNA: TGTGCCACCAGCAGAGATAGCGGGGGGTCCTACGAGCAGTACTTC. This codes for CATSRDSGGSYEQYF.

The chain joins TRBV15 to TRBJ2-7; weak D call: TRBD1 (6 bases). The germline CDR1 and CDR2 sequences are LNHNV and YYDKDF (reference sequence). The V end lost 3 bases, the J end lost 3 bases, and 9 bases lay between the germline ends. There are 13 residues in the CDR3. The CDR3 reads CATSSTQGYEQYF. CDR3 nucleotides: TGTGCCACCAGCAGTACACAGGGCTACGAGCAGTACTTC. The variable domain in full, completed from reference TRBV15 and TRBJ2-7, reads DAMVIQNPRYQVTQFGKPVTLSCSQTLNHNVMYWYQQKSSQAPKLLFHYYDKDFNNEADTPDNFQSRRPNTSFCFLDIRSPGLGDTAMYLCATSSTQGYEQYFGPGTRLTVT.

This clone appeared a single time. J is TRBJ1-1 and V is TRBV5-5; unclear D gene. Trimming cost V 4 bases and J 1 base, with 8 bases left between them. Per the germline V gene, CDR1 is SGHKS and CDR2 is YYEKEE (reference sequence). The CDR3 has 13 residues. The CDR3 DNA reads as TGTGCCAGCAGCGTCTTCTGGAACACTGAAGCTTTCTTT. Its translation is CASSVFWNTEAFF.

The CDR3 coding sequence is TGTGCCTGGAGTAATAAGGGACTAGCTTATTTCTTC. Protein sequence: CAWSNKGLAYFF. V gene TRBV30 combines with J gene TRBJ2-1; the match to TRBD2 covers 9 bases. CDR1 GTSNPN and CDR2 SVGIG come from the germline V gene (reference sequence). The CDR3 is made up of 12 amino acids. Trimming took 2 bases from V and 16 from J; bases not matched to a gene: 9.

The chain combines TRBV6-1 with TRBJ1-2; the D is unclear. This CDR3 comprises 15 residues. Trimming left V 1 base short and J 5 bases short, with 14 bases between. CDR1 is MNHNS, CDR2 SASEGT, per germline. CDR3 nucleotide sequence: TGTGCCAGCAGTGAAGTATGGGATTCTAGATATGGCTACACCTTC. Its translation is CASSEVWDSRYGYTF.